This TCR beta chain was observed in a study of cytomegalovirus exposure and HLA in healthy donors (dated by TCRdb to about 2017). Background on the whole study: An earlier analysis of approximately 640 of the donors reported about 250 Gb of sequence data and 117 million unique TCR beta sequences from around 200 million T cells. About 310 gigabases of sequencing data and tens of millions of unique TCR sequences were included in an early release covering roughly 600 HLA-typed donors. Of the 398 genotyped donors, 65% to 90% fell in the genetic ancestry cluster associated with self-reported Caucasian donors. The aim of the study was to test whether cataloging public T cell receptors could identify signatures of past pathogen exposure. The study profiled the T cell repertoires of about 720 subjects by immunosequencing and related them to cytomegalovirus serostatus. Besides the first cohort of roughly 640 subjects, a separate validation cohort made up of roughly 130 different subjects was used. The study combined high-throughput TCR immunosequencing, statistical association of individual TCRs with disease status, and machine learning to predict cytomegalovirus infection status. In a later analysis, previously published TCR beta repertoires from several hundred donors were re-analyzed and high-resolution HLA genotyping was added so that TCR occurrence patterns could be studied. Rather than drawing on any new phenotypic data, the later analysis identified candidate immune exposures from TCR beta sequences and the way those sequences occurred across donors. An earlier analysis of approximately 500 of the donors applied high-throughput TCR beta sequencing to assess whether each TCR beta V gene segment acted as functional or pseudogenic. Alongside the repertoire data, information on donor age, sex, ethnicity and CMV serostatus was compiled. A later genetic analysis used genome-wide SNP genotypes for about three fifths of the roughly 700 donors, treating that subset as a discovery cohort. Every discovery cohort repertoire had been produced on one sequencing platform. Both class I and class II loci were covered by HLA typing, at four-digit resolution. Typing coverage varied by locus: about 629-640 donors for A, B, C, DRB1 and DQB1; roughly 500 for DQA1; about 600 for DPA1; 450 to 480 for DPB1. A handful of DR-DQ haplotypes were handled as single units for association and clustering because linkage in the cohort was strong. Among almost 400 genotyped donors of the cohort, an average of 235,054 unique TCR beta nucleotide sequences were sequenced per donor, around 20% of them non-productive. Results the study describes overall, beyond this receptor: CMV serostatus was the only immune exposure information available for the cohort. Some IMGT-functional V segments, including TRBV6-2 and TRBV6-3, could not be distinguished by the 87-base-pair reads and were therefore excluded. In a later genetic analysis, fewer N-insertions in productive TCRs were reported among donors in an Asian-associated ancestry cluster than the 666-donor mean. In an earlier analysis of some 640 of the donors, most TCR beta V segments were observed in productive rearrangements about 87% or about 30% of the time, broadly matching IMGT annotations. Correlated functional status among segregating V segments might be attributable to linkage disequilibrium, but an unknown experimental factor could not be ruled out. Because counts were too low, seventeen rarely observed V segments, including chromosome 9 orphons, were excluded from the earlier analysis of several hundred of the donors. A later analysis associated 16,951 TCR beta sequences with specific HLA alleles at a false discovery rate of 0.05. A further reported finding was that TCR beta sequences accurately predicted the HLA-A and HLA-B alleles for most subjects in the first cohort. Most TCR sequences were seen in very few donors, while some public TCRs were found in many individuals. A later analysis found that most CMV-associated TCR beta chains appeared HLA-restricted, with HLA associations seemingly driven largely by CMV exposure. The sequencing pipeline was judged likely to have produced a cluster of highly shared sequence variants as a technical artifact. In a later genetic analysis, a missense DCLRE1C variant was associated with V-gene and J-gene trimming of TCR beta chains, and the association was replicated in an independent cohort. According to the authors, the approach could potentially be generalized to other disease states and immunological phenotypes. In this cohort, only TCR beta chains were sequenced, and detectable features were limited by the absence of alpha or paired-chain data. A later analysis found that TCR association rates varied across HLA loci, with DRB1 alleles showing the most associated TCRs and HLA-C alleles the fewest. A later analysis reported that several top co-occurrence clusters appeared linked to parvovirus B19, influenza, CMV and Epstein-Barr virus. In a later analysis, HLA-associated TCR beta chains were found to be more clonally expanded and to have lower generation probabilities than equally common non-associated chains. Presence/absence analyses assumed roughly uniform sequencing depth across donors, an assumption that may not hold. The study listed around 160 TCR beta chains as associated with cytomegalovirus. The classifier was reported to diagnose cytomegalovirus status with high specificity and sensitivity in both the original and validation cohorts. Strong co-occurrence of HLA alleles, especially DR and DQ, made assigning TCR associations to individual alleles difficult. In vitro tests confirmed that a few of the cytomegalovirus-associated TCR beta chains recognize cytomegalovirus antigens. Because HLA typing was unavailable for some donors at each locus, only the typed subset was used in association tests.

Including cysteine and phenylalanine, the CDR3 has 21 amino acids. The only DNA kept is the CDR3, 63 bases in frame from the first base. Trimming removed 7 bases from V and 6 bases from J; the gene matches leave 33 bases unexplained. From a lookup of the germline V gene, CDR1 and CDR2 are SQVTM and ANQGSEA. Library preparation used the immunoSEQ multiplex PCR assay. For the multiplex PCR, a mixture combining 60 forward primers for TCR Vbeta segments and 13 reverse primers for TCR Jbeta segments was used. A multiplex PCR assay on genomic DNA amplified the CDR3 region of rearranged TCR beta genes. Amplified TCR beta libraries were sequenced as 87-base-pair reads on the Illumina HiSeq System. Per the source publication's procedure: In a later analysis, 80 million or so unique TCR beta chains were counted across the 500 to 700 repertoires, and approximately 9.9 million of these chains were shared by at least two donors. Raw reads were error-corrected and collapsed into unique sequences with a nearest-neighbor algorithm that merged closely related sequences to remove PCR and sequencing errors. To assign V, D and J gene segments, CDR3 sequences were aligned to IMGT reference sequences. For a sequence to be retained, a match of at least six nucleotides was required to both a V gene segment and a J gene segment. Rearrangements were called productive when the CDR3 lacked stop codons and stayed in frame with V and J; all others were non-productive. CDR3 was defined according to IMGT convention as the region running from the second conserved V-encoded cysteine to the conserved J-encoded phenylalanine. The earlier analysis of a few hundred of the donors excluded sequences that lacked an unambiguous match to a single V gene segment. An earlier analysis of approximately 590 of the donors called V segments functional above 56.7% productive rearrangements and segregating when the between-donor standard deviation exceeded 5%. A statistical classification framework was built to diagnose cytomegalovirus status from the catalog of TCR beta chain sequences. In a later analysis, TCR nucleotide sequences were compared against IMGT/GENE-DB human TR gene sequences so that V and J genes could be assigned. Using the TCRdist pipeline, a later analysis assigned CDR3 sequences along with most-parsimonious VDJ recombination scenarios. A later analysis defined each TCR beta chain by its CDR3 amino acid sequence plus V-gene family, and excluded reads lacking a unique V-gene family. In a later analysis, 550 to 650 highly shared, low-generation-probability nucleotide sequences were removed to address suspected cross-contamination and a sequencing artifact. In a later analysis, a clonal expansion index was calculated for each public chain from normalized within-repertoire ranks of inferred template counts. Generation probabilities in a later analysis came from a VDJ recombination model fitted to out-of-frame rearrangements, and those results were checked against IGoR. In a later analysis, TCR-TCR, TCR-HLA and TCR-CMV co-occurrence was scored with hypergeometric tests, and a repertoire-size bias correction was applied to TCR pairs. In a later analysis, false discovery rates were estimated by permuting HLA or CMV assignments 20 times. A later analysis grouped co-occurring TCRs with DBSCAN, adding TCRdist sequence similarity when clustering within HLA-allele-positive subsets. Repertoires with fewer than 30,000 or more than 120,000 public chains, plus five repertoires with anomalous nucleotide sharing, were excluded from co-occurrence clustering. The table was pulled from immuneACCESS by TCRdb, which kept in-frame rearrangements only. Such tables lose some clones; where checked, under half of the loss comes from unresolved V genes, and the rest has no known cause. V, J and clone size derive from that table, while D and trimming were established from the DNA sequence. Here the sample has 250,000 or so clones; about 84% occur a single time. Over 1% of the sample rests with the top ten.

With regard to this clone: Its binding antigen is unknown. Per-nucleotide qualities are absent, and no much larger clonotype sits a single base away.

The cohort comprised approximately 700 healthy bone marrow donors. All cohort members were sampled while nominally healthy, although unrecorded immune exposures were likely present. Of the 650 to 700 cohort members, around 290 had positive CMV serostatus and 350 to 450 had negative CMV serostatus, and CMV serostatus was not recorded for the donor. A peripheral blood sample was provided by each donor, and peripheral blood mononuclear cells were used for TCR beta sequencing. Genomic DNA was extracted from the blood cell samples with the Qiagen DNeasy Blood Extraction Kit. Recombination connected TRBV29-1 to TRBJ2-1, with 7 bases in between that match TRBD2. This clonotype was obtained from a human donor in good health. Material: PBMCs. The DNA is TGCAGCGCCCAGTTTGGGGTAAAAAGGGAGGGCTTCACTTTCGGGTTCAATGAGCAGTTCTTC. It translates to CSAQFGVKREGFTFGFNEQFF.